The present TCR beta chain was sequenced within a study of T cell responses to AZD1222 COVID-19 vaccine. On the study more broadly: The analysis combined second doses at about 4 or about 12 weeks. The study, taken as a whole, reports: The donors showed a predominance of white British ancestry and of females, with possible underestimation of clonal diversity. Just a handful of people given AZD1222 tested seropositive at baseline. Of spike-specific TCRs, nearly half reportedly target regions left unmutated in variants.

Profiled with immunoSEQ multiplex PCR; TCRdb holds only in-frame clones, not every one. The top ten hold 9.5% to 10% of the sample, which has 55,000 to 90,000 clones, over 80% seen once. The V end was cut by 6 bases, the J end by 4 bases, with 15 bases between. This CDR3 has 15 residues. The germline V gene encodes CDR1 MGHRA and CDR2 YSYEKL. Regarding this clone: The antigen is unknown.

The sample in question was peripheral blood, obtained on day 0 of AZD1222 vaccination. The chain is built from TRBV4-1 and TRBJ1-4; D is perhaps TRBD1 (5 bases). This sequence was found in an adult in good health. In DNA form, the CDR3 reads TGCGCCAGCAGGTCAGACCGGGGCGGTAATGAAAAACTGTTTTTT. Translated, it gives CASRSDRGGNEKLFF.